This T cell receptor beta chain was identified during a study of blood T cell repertoires in COVID-19. For the study at large: COVID-19 samples from acute and convalescent phases originated in the United States, Italy and Spain. PBMCs, B-cell-depleted T cells, or T cells were the source of the cDNA or gDNA that made up the material.

This clone was seen just once. Original data processing: Amplification of reference gene primers provided the estimated nucleated cell counts. Repertoires were generated with immunoSEQ multiplex PCR, while TCRdb's copy carries only in-frame clones and drops some. Clone size and V and J calls were adopted from that table, with D and trimming inferred from the DNA. This sample has a few hundred thousand clones, with over 75% found just once. Followed longitudinally, the Seattle patients had been enrolled during active infection. The CDR3 runs to 14 residues. Germline-derived CDR1 and CDR2 are MGHDK and SYGVNS. After removal of 6 bases from V and 8 bases from J, the junction contained 7 bases not matched to a gene.

Sequenced: peripheral blood. The origin of this receptor is a man aged 45 to 65 with COVID-19, enrolled during active disease. This chain joins TRBV25-1 and TRBJ1-4; 9 positions match TRBD1. CDR3 protein: CASRATGGREKLFF. CDR3 nucleotide sequence: TGTGCCAGCAGGGCCACAGGGGGCCGGGAAAAACTGTTTTTT.